The T cell receptor beta chain under discussion was sequenced for a study of T cells in Graves' hyperthyroidism and ophthalmopathy. In the study overall: At the time of initial diagnosis and before any treatment, peripheral blood was collected.

Study outcomes and limitations: Stable hyperthyroidism was told apart from ophthalmopathy by a model built on 13 V-J features.

Authors of the study amplified TCR beta CDR3 regions from RNA transcripts. TCR CDR3 underwent first-round RT-PCR with the HTBI primer set. Using its own MiXCR run on the multiplex PCR reads, TCRdb lists one record per CDR3 protein. This sample has approximately 640,000 distinct CDR3 sequences, with about a sixth found just once. This CDR3 is 13 amino acids long. Germline V CDR1 and CDR2: MNHEY, SMNVEV (reference sequence). J lost 7 bases, V lost 5 bases, and 7 bases had no gene match. This clonotype was recorded many times. Its matching antigen is unknown. The chain couples TRBV27 to TRBJ1-2, with 7 bases aligning to TRBD1. The clonotype originates from a woman aged 25 to 39 with Graves' hyperthyroidism. The sample was blood. CDR3 protein: CASSIRTGGGYTF. CDR3 nucleotides: TGTGCCAGCAGTATCCGGACAGGTGGTGGCTACACCTTC.